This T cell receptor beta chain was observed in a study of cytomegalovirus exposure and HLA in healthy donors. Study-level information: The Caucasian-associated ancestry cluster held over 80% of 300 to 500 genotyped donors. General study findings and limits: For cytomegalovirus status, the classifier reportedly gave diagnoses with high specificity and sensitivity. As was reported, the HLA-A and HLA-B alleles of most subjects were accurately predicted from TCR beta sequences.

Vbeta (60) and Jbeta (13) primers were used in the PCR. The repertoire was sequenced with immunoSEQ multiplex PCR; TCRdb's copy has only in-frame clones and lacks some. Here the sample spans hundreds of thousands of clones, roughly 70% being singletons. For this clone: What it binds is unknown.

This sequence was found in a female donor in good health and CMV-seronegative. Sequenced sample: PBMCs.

CDR3 DNA sequence: TGTGCCAGCAGTTTATCCTCGTCCGAGACCCAGTACTTC. The encoded protein is CASSLSSSETQYF. The chain is built from TRBV27 and TRBJ2-5; D gene unclear. The CDR3 totals 13 residues. V was cut by 0 bases and J by 5 bases, with 7 bases left in between. Germline V lookup: CDR1 MNHEY, CDR2 SMNVEV (reference sequence).